A selection of T cell receptor beta chains follows, all from one sample in a study of blood T cells in healthy people across ages. A single record per CDR3 protein comes from TCRdb applying MiXCR to the 5' RACE reads. Among roughly 1,000,000 distinct CDR3 sequences listed, almost 25% were seen once. This same sample was also part of a study on T cells of mothers and their children.

The source material was blood. Every receptor here comes from a girl aged 2 to 10 in good health. CDR3s include the opening cysteine and the closing phenylalanine or tryptophan. The order of the fields is D gene, J gene, clone size, V gene, CDR3 DNA, CDR3 protein. D genes are given only for firm matches. Clone size, where shown, is once, few, many, or a class for clones that have expanded.

D gene: TRBD1
J gene: TRBJ2-1
clone size: -
V gene: TRBV7-8
CDR3 DNA: TGTGCCAGCAGCTTAATTACAGGGGGAATAAGCAATGAGCAGTTCTTC
CDR3 protein: CASSLITGGISNEQFF

D gene: -
J gene: TRBJ2-4
clone size: -
V gene: TRBV15
CDR3 DNA: TGTGCCACCAGCTCTTCCCGGGGGACCAAAAACATTCAGTGCTTC
CDR3 protein: CATSSSRGTKNIQCF

D gene: TRBD2
J gene: TRBJ2-7
clone size: few
V gene: TRBV7-2
CDR3 DNA: TGTGCCAGCAACTCCCCTAGCGGGATCACCTACGAGCAGTACTTC
CDR3 protein: CASNSPSGITYEQYF

D gene: -
J gene: TRBJ2-4
clone size: few
V gene: TRBV12-3/TRBV12-4
CDR3 DNA: TGTGCCAGCAGTTTCGGTCCGGGTGGAGCCAAAAACATTCAGTACTTC
CDR3 protein: CASSFGPGGAKNIQYF

D gene: -
J gene: TRBJ2-5
clone size: -
V gene: TRBV20-1
CDR3 DNA: TGCGGTGCTAGAGGGGTTGGCGAGACCCAGTACTTC
CDR3 protein: CGARGVGETQYF

D gene: -
J gene: TRBJ1-1
clone size: few
V gene: TRBV18
CDR3 DNA: TGTGCCAGCTCTCTCGGACAATTTCGGGGTGAAGCTTTCTTT
CDR3 protein: CASSLGQFRGEAFF

D gene: -
J gene: TRBJ2-2
clone size: -
V gene: TRBV18
CDR3 DNA: TGTGCCAGCTCACCACATAAAGACCCGAGCCGGGAGCTGTTTTTT
CDR3 protein: CASSPHKDPSRELFF

D gene: -
J gene: TRBJ1-5
clone size: -
V gene: TRBV21-1
CDR3 DNA: TGTGCCAGCATCGATGAGGGAGGTGTTCAGCCCCAGCATTTT
CDR3 protein: CASIDEGGVQPQHF

D gene: -
J gene: TRBJ1-6
clone size: -
V gene: TRBV9
CDR3 DNA: TGTGCCAGCAGCGTCAGGCCGCTATGGGTTCGCGATTCACCCCTCCACTTT
CDR3 protein: CASSVRPLWVRDSPLHF

D gene: TRBD2
J gene: TRBJ2-3
clone size: -
V gene: TRBV11-2
CDR3 DNA: TGTGCCGGCAGCTTAGATACGGGGGGGGCTAGGGCCACGCAGTATTTT
CDR3 protein: CAGSLDTGGARATQYF

D gene: -
J gene: TRBJ2-4
clone size: -
V gene: TRBV7-9
CDR3 DNA: TGTGCCAGCAGCCCTCGTCCGGACCAAAGGGAAATTCAGTACTTC
CDR3 protein: CASSPRPDQREIQYF

D gene: -
J gene: TRBJ1-2
clone size: -
V gene: TRBV5-1
CDR3 DNA: TGCGCCAGCAGCCCCCCCCAGGGGCCTACTAACTATGGCTACACCTTC
CDR3 protein: CASSPPQGPTNYGYTF

D gene: -
J gene: TRBJ2-6
clone size: -
V gene: TRBV15
CDR3 DNA: TGTGCCACCAGCAGAGGGTTCTCTGGGGCCAACGTCCTGACTTTC
CDR3 protein: CATSRGFSGANVLTF

D gene: -
J gene: TRBJ2-1
clone size: -
V gene: TRBV7-2
CDR3 DNA: TGTGCCAGCAGCTTTAAATTTGGAGATCCTAATGAGCAGTTCTTC
CDR3 protein: CASSFKFGDPNEQFF

D gene: -
J gene: TRBJ1-2
clone size: -
V gene: TRBV6-5
CDR3 DNA: TGTGCCAGCAGCCTCCGACGTTCTAACTATGGCTACACCTTC
CDR3 protein: CASSLRRSNYGYTF

D gene: -
J gene: TRBJ2-2
clone size: few
V gene: TRBV28
CDR3 DNA: TGTGCCAGCAGTTACAAGATCGGGGCCGGGGAGCTGTTTTTT
CDR3 protein: CASSYKIGAGELFF

D gene: -
J gene: TRBJ1-4
clone size: -
V gene: TRBV12-3/TRBV12-4
CDR3 DNA: TGTGCCAGCGGCCCATACGGCTCCGAAAAACTGTTTTTT
CDR3 protein: CASGPYGSEKLFF

D gene: -
J gene: TRBJ2-5
clone size: few
V gene: TRBV28
CDR3 DNA: TGTGCCAGTGAGGAACAGTTCCAAGAGACCCAGTACTTC
CDR3 protein: CASEEQFQETQYF

D gene: TRBD2
J gene: TRBJ2-5
clone size: few
V gene: TRBV20-1
CDR3 DNA: TGCAGTGCCCTGGCGGGGGGGCCAGAGACCCAGTACTTC
CDR3 protein: CSALAGGPETQYF

D gene: TRBD1
J gene: TRBJ1-4
clone size: few
V gene: TRBV29-1
CDR3 DNA: TGCAGCGGCGGACAGGGAGATAATGAAAAACTGTTTTTT
CDR3 protein: CSGGQGDNEKLFF

D gene: TRBD1
J gene: TRBJ1-2
clone size: -
V gene: TRBV5-5
CDR3 DNA: TGTGCCAGCCTACCCTTAGAAGGACAGGGGGCAAACTATGGCTACACCTTC
CDR3 protein: CASLPLEGQGANYGYTF

D gene: TRBD2
J gene: TRBJ2-3
clone size: -
V gene: TRBV7-9
CDR3 DNA: TGTGCCAGCAGCTTAGTTGGCGGGGGACCAGATACGCAGTATTTT
CDR3 protein: CASSLVGGGPDTQYF

D gene: TRBD2
J gene: TRBJ2-5
clone size: few
V gene: TRBV20-1
CDR3 DNA: TGCAGTGCTAAATCCGGGACTAGGCGAGAGACCCAGTACTTC
CDR3 protein: CSAKSGTRRETQYF

D gene: -
J gene: TRBJ1-1
clone size: -
V gene: TRBV29-1
CDR3 DNA: TGCAGCGTTTATGGGCCGAACACTAAAGCTTTCTTT
CDR3 protein: CSVYGPNTKAFF

D gene: -
J gene: TRBJ1-2
clone size: -
V gene: TRBV7-9
CDR3 DNA: TGTGCCAGCGGACTGGTTGGGGATGGCTACACCTTC
CDR3 protein: CASGLVGDGYTF

D gene: TRBD1
J gene: TRBJ2-5
clone size: many
V gene: TRBV5-1
CDR3 DNA: TGCGCCAGCAGCTTGGGCGCAGGGGGCTACCAAGAGACCCAGTACTTC
CDR3 protein: CASSLGAGGYQETQYF

D gene: TRBD1
J gene: TRBJ1-3
clone size: few
V gene: TRBV28
CDR3 DNA: TGTGCCAGCATTGGGGACAGGGCTTCCACCATATATTTT
CDR3 protein: CASIGDRASTIYF

D gene: -
J gene: TRBJ1-2
clone size: few
V gene: TRBV10-3
CDR3 DNA: TGTGCCATCAGTGAGAATCAGGGTTGGGACTATGGCTACACCTTC
CDR3 protein: CAISENQGWDYGYTF